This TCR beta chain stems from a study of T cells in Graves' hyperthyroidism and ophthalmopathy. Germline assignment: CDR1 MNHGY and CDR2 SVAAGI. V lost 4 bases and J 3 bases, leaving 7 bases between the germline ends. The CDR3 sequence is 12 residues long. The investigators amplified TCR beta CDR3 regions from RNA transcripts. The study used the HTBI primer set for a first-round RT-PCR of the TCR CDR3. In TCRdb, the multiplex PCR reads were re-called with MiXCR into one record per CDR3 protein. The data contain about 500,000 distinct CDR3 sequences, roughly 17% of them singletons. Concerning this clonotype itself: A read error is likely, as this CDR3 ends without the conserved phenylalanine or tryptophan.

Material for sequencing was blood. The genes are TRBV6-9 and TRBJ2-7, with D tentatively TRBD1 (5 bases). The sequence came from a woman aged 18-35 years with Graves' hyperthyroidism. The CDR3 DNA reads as TGTGCCAGCAGTTCTCAGGGCTACGAGCAGTACCTC. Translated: CASSSQGYEQYL.